This T cell receptor (beta chain) appears in the sequencing data of a study of blood T cell repertoires in COVID-19. Study-level background: There were acute and convalescent COVID-19 samples, and they came from the United States, Italy and Spain. PBMCs, B-cell-depleted T cells, or T cells were the source of the cDNA or gDNA that made up the material.

Original methodology: Reference gene primer amplification in the assay estimated nucleated cell counts. Libraries were prepared by immunoSEQ multiplex PCR; TCRdb keeps only in-frame clonotypes and omits some of them. That table is the source of V, J and clone size, and D and trimming were worked out from the DNA. Found here are some 250,000 clones, 70% to 90% of them singletons; the top ten hold just under 2%. V lost 0 bases and J lost 0; bases outside the gene matches: 6. This CDR3 has 16 residues. Germline V CDR1 and CDR2: SGHDT, YYEEEE. The sample was peripheral blood. The J gene is TRBJ2-7, the V gene TRBV5-6; TRBD1 aligns across 7 bases. This receptor was identified in a man aged 25 to 40 with active or convalescent COVID-19. The CDR3, as DNA: TGTGCCAGCAGCTTGGGGTGGGACAGTGACTCCTACGAGCAGTACTTC. Its translation is CASSLGWDSDSYEQYF.